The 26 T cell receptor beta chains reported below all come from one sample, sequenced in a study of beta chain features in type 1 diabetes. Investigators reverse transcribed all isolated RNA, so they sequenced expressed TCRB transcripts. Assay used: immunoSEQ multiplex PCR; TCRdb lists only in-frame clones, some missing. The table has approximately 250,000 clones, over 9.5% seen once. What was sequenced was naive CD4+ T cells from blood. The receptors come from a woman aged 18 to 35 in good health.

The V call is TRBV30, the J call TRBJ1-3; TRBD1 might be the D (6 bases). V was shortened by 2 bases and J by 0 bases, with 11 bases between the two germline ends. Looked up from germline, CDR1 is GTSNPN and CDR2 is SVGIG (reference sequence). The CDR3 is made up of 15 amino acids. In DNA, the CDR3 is TGTGCCTGGAGTACTGGACAGAGCTCTGGAAACACCATATATTTT. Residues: CAWSTGQSSGNTIYF.

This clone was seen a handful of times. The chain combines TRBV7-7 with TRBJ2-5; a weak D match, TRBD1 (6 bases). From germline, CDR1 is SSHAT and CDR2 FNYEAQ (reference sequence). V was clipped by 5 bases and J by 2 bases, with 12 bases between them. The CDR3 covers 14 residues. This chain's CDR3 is CASSPMDSQETQYF. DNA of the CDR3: TGTGCCAGCAGCCCAATGGACAGTCAAGAGACCCAGTACTTC.

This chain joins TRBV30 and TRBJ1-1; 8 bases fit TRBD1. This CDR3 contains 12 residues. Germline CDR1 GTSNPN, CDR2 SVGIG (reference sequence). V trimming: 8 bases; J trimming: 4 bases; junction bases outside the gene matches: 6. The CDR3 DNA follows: TGTGCCGGCCACAGGGGGAGCACTGAAGCTTTCTTT. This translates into CAGHRGSTEAFF.

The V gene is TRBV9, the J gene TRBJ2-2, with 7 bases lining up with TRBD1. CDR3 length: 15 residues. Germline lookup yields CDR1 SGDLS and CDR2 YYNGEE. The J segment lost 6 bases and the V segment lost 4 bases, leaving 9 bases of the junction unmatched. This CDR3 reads CASSSGDRVAGELFF. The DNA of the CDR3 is TGTGCCAGCAGCTCCGGCGACAGGGTCGCCGGGGAGCTGTTTTTT.

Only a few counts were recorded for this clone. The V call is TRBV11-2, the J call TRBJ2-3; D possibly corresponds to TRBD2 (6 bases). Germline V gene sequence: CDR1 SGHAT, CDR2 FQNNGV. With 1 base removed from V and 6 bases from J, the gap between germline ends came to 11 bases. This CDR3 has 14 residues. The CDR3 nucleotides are TGTGCCAGCAGCTTAGCGGGAGCTCTGGATACGCAGTATTTT. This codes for CASSLAGALDTQYF. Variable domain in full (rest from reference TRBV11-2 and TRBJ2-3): EAGVAQSPRYKIIEKRQSVAFWCNPISGHATLYWYQQILGQGPKLLIQFQNNGVVDDSQLPKDRFSAERLKGVDSTLKIQPAKLEDSAVYLCASSLAGALDTQYFGPGTRLTVL.

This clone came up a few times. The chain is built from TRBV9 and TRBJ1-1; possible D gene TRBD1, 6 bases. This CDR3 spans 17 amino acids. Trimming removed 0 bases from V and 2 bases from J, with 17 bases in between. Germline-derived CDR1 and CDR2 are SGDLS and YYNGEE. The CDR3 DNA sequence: TGTGCCAGCAGCGTAGCGGGGGGCGCGGGGCCAAACACTGAAGCTTTCTTT. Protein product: CASSVAGGAGPNTEAFF.

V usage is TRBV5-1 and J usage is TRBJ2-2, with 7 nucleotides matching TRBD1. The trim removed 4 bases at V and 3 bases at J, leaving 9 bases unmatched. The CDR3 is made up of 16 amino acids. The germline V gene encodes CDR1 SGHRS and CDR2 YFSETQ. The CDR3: CASSPRAGGYTGELFF. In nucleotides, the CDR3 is TGCGCCAGCAGCCCTCGGGCAGGGGGATACACCGGGGAGCTGTTTTTT.

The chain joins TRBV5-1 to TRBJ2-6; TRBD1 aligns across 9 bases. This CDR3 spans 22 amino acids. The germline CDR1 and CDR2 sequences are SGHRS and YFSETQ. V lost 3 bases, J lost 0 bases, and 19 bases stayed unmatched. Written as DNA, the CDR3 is TGCGCCAGCAGCTGGGTCGCCGGGACAGGGTTGAACATTAACTCTGGGGCCAACGTCCTGACTTTC. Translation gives CASSWVAGTGLNINSGANVLTF.

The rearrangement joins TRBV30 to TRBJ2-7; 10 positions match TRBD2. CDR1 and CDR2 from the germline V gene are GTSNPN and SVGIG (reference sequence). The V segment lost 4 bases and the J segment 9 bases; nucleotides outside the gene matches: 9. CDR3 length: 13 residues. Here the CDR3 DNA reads TGTGCCTGGAATGGTCGGTCTAGCGGGGGGCAGTACTTC. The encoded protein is CAWNGRSSGGQYF. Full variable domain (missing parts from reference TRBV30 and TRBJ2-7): SQTIHQWPATLVQPVGSPLSLECTVEGTSNPNLYWYRQAAGRGLQLLFYSVGIGQISSEVPQNLSASRPQDRQFILSSKKLLLSDSGFYLCAWNGRSSGGQYFGPGTRLTVT.

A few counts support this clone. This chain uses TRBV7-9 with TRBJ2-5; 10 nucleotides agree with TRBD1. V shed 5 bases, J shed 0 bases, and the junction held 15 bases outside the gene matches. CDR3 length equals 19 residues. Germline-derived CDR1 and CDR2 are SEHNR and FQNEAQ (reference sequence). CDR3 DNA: TGTGCCAGCAGCCGTTGGAGGGGACAGGGGCTGAGGAACCAAGAGACCCAGTACTTC. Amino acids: CASSRWRGQGLRNQETQYF.

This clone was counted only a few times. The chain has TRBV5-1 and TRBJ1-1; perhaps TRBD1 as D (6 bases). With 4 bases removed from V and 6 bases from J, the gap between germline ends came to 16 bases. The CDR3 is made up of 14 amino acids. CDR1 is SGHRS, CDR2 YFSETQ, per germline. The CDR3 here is CASSPGTRGAEAFF. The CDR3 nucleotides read TGCGCCAGCAGCCCAGGGACACGGGGAGCTGAAGCTTTCTTT. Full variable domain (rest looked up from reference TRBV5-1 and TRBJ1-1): KAGVTQTPRYLIKTRGQQVTLSCSPISGHRSVSWYQQTPGQGLQFLFEYFSETQRNKGNFPGRFSGRQFSNSRSEMNVSTLELGDSALYLCASSPGTRGAEAFFGQGTRLTVV.

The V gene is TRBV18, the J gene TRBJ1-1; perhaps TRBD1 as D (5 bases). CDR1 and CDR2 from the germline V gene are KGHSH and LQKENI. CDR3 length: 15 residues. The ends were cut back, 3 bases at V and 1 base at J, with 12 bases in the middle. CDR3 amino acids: CASSPLIDRNTEAFF. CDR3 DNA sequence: TGTGCCAGCTCACCCCTGATAGACAGGAACACTGAAGCTTTCTTT.

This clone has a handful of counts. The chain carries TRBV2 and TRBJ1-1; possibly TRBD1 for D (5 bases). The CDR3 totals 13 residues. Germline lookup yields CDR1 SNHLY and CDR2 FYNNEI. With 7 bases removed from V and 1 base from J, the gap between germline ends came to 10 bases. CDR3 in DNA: TGTGCCAGCATCAGCGACAGGAACACTGAAGCTTTCTTT. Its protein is CASISDRNTEAFF. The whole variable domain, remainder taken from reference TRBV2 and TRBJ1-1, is EPEVTQTPSHQVTQMGQEVILRCVPISNHLYFYWYRQILGQKVEFLVSFYNNEISEKSEIFDDQFSVERPDGSNFTLKIRSTKLEDSAMYFCASISDRNTEAFFGQGTRLTVV.

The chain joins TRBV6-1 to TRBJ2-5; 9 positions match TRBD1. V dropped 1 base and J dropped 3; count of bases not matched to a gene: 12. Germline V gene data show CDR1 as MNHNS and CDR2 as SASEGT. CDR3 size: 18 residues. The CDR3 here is CASSEVPFTGTGKETQYF. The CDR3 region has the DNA TGTGCCAGCAGTGAAGTTCCTTTTACCGGGACAGGGAAAGAGACCCAGTACTTC.

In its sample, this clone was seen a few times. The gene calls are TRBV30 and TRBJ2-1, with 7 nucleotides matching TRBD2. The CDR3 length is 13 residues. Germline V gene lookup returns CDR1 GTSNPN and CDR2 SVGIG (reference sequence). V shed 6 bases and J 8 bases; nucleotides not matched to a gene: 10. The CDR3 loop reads CACKGGRAYEQFF. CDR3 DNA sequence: TGTGCCTGCAAAGGAGGGAGGGCTTATGAGCAGTTCTTC.

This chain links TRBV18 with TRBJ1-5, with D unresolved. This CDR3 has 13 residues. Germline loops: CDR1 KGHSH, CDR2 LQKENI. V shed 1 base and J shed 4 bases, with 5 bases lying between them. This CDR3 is CASSPQQNQPQHF. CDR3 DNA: TGTGCCAGCTCACCACAACAGAATCAGCCCCAGCATTTT.

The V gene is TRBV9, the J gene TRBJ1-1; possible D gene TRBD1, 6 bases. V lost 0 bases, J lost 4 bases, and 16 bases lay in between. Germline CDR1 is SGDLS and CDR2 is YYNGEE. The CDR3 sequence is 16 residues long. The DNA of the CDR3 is TGTGCCAGCAGCGTAGTCCCCCTACAGGGAATCACTGAAGCTTTCTTT. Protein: CASSVVPLQGITEAFF.

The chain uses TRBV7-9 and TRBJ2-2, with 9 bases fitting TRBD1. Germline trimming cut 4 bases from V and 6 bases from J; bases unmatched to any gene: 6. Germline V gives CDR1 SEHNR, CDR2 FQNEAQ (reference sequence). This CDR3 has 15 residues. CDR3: CASSSLRQGAGELFF. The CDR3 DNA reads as TGTGCCAGCAGCTCCCTCAGACAGGGGGCCGGGGAGCTGTTTTTT.

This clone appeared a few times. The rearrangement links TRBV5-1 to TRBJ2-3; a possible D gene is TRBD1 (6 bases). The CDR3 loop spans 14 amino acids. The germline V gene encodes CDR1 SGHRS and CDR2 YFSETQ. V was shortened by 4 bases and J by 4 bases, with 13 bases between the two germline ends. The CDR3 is CASSDPQGPDTQYF. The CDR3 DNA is TGCGCCAGCAGCGACCCACAGGGCCCAGATACGCAGTATTTT.

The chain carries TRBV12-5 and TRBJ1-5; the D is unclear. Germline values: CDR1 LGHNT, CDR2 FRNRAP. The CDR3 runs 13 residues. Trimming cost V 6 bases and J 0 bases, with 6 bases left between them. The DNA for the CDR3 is TGTGCTAGTGGCAGGAATAGCAATCAGCCCCAGCATTTT. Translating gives CASGRNSNQPQHF.

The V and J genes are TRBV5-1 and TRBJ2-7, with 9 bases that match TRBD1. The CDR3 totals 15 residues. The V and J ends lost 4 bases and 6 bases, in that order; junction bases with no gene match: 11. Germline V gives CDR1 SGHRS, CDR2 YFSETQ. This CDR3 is CASSPSQGTGLEQYF. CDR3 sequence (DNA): TGCGCCAGCAGCCCAAGCCAAGGGACAGGGCTCGAGCAGTACTTC.

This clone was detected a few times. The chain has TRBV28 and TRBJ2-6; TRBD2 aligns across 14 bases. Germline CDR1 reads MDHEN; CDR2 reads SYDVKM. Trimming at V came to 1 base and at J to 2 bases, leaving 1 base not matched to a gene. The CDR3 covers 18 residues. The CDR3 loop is CASSLSTSGRAGANVLTF. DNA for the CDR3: TGTGCCAGCAGTTTATCGACTAGCGGGAGGGCTGGGGCCAACGTCCTGACTTTC.

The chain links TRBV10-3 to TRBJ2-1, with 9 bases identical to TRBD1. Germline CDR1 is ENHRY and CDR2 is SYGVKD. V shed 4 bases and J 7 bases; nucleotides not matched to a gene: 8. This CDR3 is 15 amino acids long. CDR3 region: CAISGSGTGSNEQFF. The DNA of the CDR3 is TGTGCCATCAGTGGGTCCGGGACAGGGTCTAATGAGCAGTTCTTC.

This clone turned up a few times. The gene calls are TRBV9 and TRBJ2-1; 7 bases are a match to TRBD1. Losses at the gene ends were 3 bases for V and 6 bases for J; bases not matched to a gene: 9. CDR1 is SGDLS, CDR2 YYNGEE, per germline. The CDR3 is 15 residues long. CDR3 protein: CASSGRGYGGNEQFF. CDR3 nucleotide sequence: TGTGCCAGCAGCGGCAGGGGGTATGGGGGCAATGAGCAGTTCTTC.

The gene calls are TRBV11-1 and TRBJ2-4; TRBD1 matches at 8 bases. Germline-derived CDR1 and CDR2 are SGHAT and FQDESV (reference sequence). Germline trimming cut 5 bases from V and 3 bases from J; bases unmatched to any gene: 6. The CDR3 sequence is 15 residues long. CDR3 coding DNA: TGTGCCAGCAGCGCGGACAGGGTCTACAAAAACATTCAGTACTTC. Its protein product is CASSADRVYKNIQYF.

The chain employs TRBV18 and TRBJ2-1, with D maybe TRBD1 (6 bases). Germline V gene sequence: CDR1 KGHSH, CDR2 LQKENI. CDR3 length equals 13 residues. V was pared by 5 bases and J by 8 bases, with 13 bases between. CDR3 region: CASSADSSDEQFF. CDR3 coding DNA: TGTGCCAGCTCAGCGGACAGTTCGGATGAGCAGTTCTTC. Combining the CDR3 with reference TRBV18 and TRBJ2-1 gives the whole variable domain NAGVMQNPRHLVRRRGQEARLRCSPMKGHSHVYWYRQLPEEGLKFMVYLQKENIIDESGMPKERFSAEFPKEGPSILRIQQVVRGDSAAYFCASSADSSDEQFFGPGTRLTVL.